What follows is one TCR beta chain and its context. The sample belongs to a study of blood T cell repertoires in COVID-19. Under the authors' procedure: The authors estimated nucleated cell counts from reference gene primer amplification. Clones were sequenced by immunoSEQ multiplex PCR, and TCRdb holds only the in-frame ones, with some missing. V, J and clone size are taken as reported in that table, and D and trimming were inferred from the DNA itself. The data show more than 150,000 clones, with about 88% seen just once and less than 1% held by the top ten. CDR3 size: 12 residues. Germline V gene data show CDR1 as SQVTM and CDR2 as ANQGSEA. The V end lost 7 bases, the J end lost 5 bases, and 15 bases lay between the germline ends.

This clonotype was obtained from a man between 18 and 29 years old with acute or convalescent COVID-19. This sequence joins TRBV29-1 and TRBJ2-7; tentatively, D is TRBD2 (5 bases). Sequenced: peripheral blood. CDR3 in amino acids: CSAAGLYHEQYF. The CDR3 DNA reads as TGCAGCGCCGCGGGCCTATACCACGAGCAGTACTTC.